Described below is a single T cell receptor (beta chain) sequence and its context. The data were produced by immunoSEQ multiplex PCR, yet TCRdb's version contains in-frame clones alone and is incomplete. In the table there are 55,000 to 60,000 clones, around 85% of which are singletons. This record comes from a study of T cell responses to AZD1222 COVID-19 vaccine. CDR1 and CDR2 from the germline V gene are SGHTA and FQGNSA. The V and J ends lost 3 bases and 4 bases, in that order; junction bases with no gene match: 3. The CDR3 loop spans 14 amino acids. This TCR was recovered from an adult in good health. Source: peripheral blood, taken on day 0 of MenACWY control vaccination. The chain recombines TRBV7-2 with TRBJ2-7, with TRBD1 matching 10 bases. CDR3 sequence: CASSLTGGGYEQYF. CDR3 bases: TGTGCCAGCAGCTTGACAGGGGGCGGGTACGAGCAGTACTTC.